This T cell receptor (beta chain) was recovered during a study of T-cell reconstitution after alpha-beta-depleted transplantation in children. As it was prepared, the TCRbeta library received unique molecular identifiers. In TCRdb, the PCR reads were re-called with MiXCR into one record per CDR3 protein. The sample includes a few hundred thousand distinct CDR3 sequences, about a tenth seen only once; the top ten take about 5%. CDR1 and CDR2 (germline): SQVTM, ANQGSEA. This CDR3 is built from 12 residues. Sequenced here: PBMCs from the stem cell graft donor, sampled from the stem cell graft. This TCR came from a human donor who donated a stem cell graft to a child with acute myeloid leukemia. The chain links TRBV29-1 to TRBJ2-1, with TRBD2 matching over 7 bases. The CDR3 DNA reads TGCGGGGGGGAGGGGTCCTACAATGAGCAGTTCTTC. Its translation: CGGEGSYNEQFF.